This entry concerns a single T cell receptor (beta chain). Its antigen remains unidentified. Trimming stripped 2 bases from V and 0 bases from J, with 10 bases between. Looked up from germline, CDR1 is MNHEY and CDR2 is SMNVEV (reference sequence). CDR3 length equals 16 residues. The sample belongs to a study of shared clonotypes between healthy human individuals. Study-wide findings and caveats: Generally, naive subsets (rather than memory subsets) showed larger estimated richness. The study found 4.5% to 6% of naive CD4 clonotypes shared across a handful of donors.

Clones were read by immunoSEQ multiplex PCR, and TCRdb kept only the in-frame ones, dropping some. The data show about 2 million clones, with about 94% seen just once and 0.9% to 1.5% held by the top ten. The naive CD8 fraction comprised CD45RO-negative cells positively selected for CCR7 and excluded terminally differentiated effector memory CD45RA+ cells. This sequence was found in a man younger than 30 in good health. The source material was naive CD8+ T cells sorted from blood. The rearrangement joins TRBV27 to TRBJ1-4, with D possibly being TRBD1 (5 bases). CDR3 sequence reads: CASSLGTDATNEKLFF. The CDR3 region has the DNA TGTGCCAGCAGTTTAGGGACGGACGCAACTAATGAAAAACTGTTTTTT.